Below, 20 T cell receptor beta chains from the same sample are listed, as sequenced in a study of T cell repertoires in aging, cancer and after chemotherapy. Rearranged V-D-J TRB sequences were amplified with a mixed TRB-A/B primer pool. One entry per CDR3 protein results from TCRdb running MiXCR on the multiplex PCR reads. The data hold about 8,000 distinct CDR3 sequences, with 25% to 40% observed a single time. TCR beta rearrangements were amplified from peripheral blood genomic DNA. Sequencing was carried out using blood. The receptor set was obtained from a human donor in good health.

This clonotype was counted a few times. CDR3 region: CATAKRGNFDTQYF. CDR3 nucleotides: TGTGCCACCGCGAAGCGGGGTAACTTTGATACGCAGTATTTT. The chain links TRBV24-1 to TRBJ2-3, with 7 bases lining up with TRBD2. Germline trimming cut 9 bases from V and 6 bases from J; bases unmatched to any gene: 11. Germline V gene data show CDR1 as KGHDR and CDR2 as SFDVKD. The CDR3 sequence is 14 residues long.

The chain couples TRBV7-9 to TRBJ1-6, with D maybe TRBD1 (6 bases). The germline V gene encodes CDR1 SEHNR and CDR2 FQNEAQ (reference sequence). V lost 5 bases, J lost 7 bases, and 12 bases lay in between. This CDR3 contains 14 residues. As DNA, the CDR3 is TGTGCCAGCAGCCCGGACAGCACCAATTCACCCCTCCACTTT. Amino acids: CASSPDSTNSPLHF.

The rearrangement links TRBV27 to TRBJ2-2; D might be TRBD1 (5 bases). CDR1 is MNHEY, CDR2 SMNVEV, per germline (reference sequence). The CDR3 covers 13 residues. This chain's CDR3 is CTVGRANTGELFF. CDR3 in DNA: TGTACGGTCGGCAGGGCGAACACCGGGGAGCTGTTTTTT.

The genes are TRBV5-1 and TRBJ2-5, with TRBD2 identical over 10 bases. Germline V gene data show CDR1 as SGHRS and CDR2 as YFSETQ. This CDR3 has 15 residues. The junction had 10 bases not matched to a gene; V was cut back by 6 bases and J by 5 bases. The CDR3 sequence is CASTQSGGDGETQYF. The CDR3, as DNA: TGCGCCAGCACCCAGAGCGGGGGGGATGGGGAGACCCAGTACTTC.

The chain links TRBV10-3 to TRBJ2-7, with TRBD1 matching 9 bases. The germline V gene encodes CDR1 ENHRY and CDR2 SYGVKD. The V gene end was trimmed by 7 bases and the J gene end by 5 bases; junction bases not matched to a gene: 6. This CDR3 region has 13 residues. CDR3 sequence: CAIKGQGFNEQYF. The CDR3 DNA reads as TGTGCCATCAAAGGACAGGGGTTCAACGAGCAGTACTTC.

This clonotype was counted only a few times. CDR3 in amino acids: CASSFGGNQPQHF. CDR3 sequence (DNA): TGTGCCAGCAGTTTTGGGGGCAATCAGCCCCAGCATTTT. This chain joins TRBV27 and TRBJ1-5; D uncertain. The V gene's germline CDR1 is MNHEY and CDR2 SMNVEV (reference sequence). V was pared by 3 bases and J by 2 bases, with 5 bases between. The length of the CDR3 is 13 residues.

The chain uses TRBV24-1 and TRBJ2-1, with 8 bases lining up with TRBD1. Germline V gene sequence: CDR1 KGHDR, CDR2 SFDVKD. The V segment lost 0 bases and the J segment 6 bases; nucleotides outside the gene matches: 6. The CDR3 runs 16 residues. The CDR3 region is CATSDLDRGVSNEQFF. CDR3 sequence (DNA): TGTGCCACCAGTGATTTGGACAGGGGCGTAAGCAATGAGCAGTTCTTC.

This clonotype was seen a few times. The rearrangement links TRBV15 to TRBJ1-1; D is uncertain. CDR1 is LNHNV and CDR2 is YYDKDF in the germline V gene (reference sequence). Trimming removed 0 bases at V and 5 bases at J, with 4 bases between. The CDR3 totals 12 residues. CDR3 DNA sequence: TGTGCCACCAGCAGAGATCATACTGAAGCTTTCTTT. Translation gives CATSRDHTEAFF.

The chain employs TRBV20-1 and TRBJ2-1; 7 positions match TRBD2. CDR1 and CDR2 from the germline V gene are DFQATT and SNEGSKA (reference sequence). V lost 1 base and J lost 7; bases outside the gene matches: 4. The CDR3 is made up of 13 amino acids. CDR3 bases: TGCAGTGCTAGAGGACTAGCAGGAAATGAGCAGTTCTTC. Encoded protein: CSARGLAGNEQFF.

The V call is TRBV10-3, the J call TRBJ2-3, with 12 bases aligning to TRBD2. CDR3 length: 18 amino acids. The germline V gene encodes CDR1 ENHRY and CDR2 SYGVKD. Trimming took 0 bases from V and 5 from J; bases not matched to a gene: 9. The CDR3 loop is CAISESRSSGGEKDTQYF. The CDR3 DNA reads TGTGCCATCAGTGAGTCGAGGTCTAGCGGGGGGGAGAAAGATACGCAGTATTTT.

The genes are TRBV10-3 and TRBJ1-2, with TRBD1 identical over 9 bases. The CDR3 loop spans 14 amino acids. In germline, CDR1 is ENHRY, CDR2 SYGVKD. Trimming cost V 4 bases and J 7 bases; bases outside gene matches: 7. Here the CDR3 DNA reads TGTGCCATCAGTGTTGGGGACAGGGCGGGTGGCTACACCTTC. Translated, it gives CAISVGDRAGGYTF.

With regard to this clonotype: Germline is not matched at one junction end, which may reflect a read error. The CDR3 reads CASSLGGGTYEQYF. The CDR3 DNA reads TGCGCCAGCAGCTTGGGTGGGGGAACCTACGAGCAGTACTTC. The chain has TRBV5-6 and TRBJ2-7; D possibly uses TRBD1 or TRBD2 (5 bases each). This CDR3 has 14 residues. Germline loops: CDR1 SGHDT, CDR2 YYEEEE. The full variable domain, completed using reference TRBV5-6 and TRBJ2-7, is DAGVTQSPTHLIKTRGQQVTLRCSPKSGHDTVSWYQQALGQGPQFIFQYYEEEERQRGNFPDRFSGHQFPNYSSELNVNALLLGDSALYLCASSLGGGTYEQYFGPGTRLTVT.

The chain has TRBV27 and TRBJ1-2; the match to TRBD1 covers 11 bases. Unmatched junction bases numbered 12, after V lost 6 bases and J lost 9 bases. This CDR3 has 15 residues. The V gene's germline CDR1 is MNHEY and CDR2 SMNVEV (reference sequence). The CDR3 DNA reads as TGTGCCAGCAGCCCGGGGGGGGGACAGGGGGTAAGCTACACCTTC. It yields the protein CASSPGGGQGVSYTF.

By sample share, this clonotype is medium-sized. This rearrangement joins TRBV30 to TRBJ2-7; TRBD1 matches at 7 bases. This CDR3 spans 15 amino acids. V was pared by 0 bases and J by 2 bases, with 7 bases of the junction left unmatched. The germline CDR1 and CDR2 sequences are GTSNPN and SVGIG (reference sequence). The CDR3 DNA follows: TGTGCCTGGAGTGTACGAGGGACAGCTACCTACGAGCAGTACTTC. It encodes CAWSVRGTATYEQYF.

This clonotype was seen only a few times. V usage is TRBV19 and J usage is TRBJ1-6; D is uncertain. The CDR3 has 15 amino acids. V was shortened by 5 bases and J by 8 bases, with 16 bases between the two germline ends. The germline V gene has CDR1 LNHDA and CDR2 SQIVND (reference sequence). The CDR3 DNA is TGTGCCAGTAGTCCCCGGACCGGTGGGCATTCACCCCTCCACTTT. Its translation is CASSPRTGGHSPLHF.

This chain joins TRBV6-5 and TRBJ2-7; tentatively, D is TRBD2 (6 bases). The germline V gene has CDR1 MNHEY and CDR2 SVGAGI. The CDR3 length is 13 residues. V lost 5 bases and J 3 bases, leaving 11 bases between the germline ends. The CDR3 DNA follows: TGTGCCAGCAGTGCGGGGCTAAGCTACGAGCAGTACTTC. Translated, it gives CASSAGLSYEQYF.

Only one count was recorded for this clonotype. This rearrangement joins TRBV27 to TRBJ1-6, with 7 bases identical to TRBD1. CDR1 and CDR2 (germline): MNHEY, SMNVEV (reference sequence). The CDR3 has 18 residues. V was clipped by 6 bases and J by 8 bases; unmatched bases: 19. The CDR3 DNA is TGTGCCAGCAGGTCCCTAGGGGACAGTAAATTCCGGGATTCACCCCTCCACTTT. Translated, it gives CASRSLGDSKFRDSPLHF.

This clonotype was seen a handful of times. The CDR3 DNA reads TGCGCCAGCAGCTTGGGGGGAACAGATACGCAGTATTTT. It is translated as CASSLGGTDTQYF. The chain links TRBV5-1 to TRBJ2-3, with D unresolved. V was trimmed by 0 bases and J by 3 bases, leaving 5 bases between them. The germline gives CDR1 SGHRS, CDR2 YFSETQ. CDR3 length equals 13 residues.

A few counts support this clonotype. This chain uses TRBV5-6 with TRBJ2-7, with 10 bases lining up with TRBD2. The CDR3 is 15 amino acids. V lost 1 base to trimming and J lost 6 bases; unmatched junction nucleotides: 7. Germline lookup yields CDR1 SGHDT and CDR2 YYEEEE. CDR3 nucleotide sequence: TGTGCCAGCAGCTTGCAATCGGCTAGCGGGGGCGAGCAGTACTTC. Its translation: CASSLQSASGGEQYF.

This chain connects TRBV6-5 to TRBJ2-5; D remains unclear. This CDR3 is built from 16 residues. Germline CDR1 and CDR2: MNHEY and SVGAGI. V was trimmed by 0 bases and J by 4 bases, leaving 15 bases between them. CDR3 region: CASSYSPLGQRETQYF. The CDR3 DNA sequence: TGTGCCAGCAGTTACTCTCCATTGGGCCAGAGAGAGACCCAGTACTTC.